The subject of this entry is one T cell receptor (beta chain). Not a single patient had been given any form of treatment at any point before undergoing thyroid surgery. TCRdb re-called the PCR reads with MiXCR. The data show just under 45,000 clones, about 3.2% seen once. This sample was taken from a study of metastatic and nonmetastatic thyroid tumors. Study in general: Repertoires from blood and tumor or nodule tissue of malignant and benign thyroid patients were compared.

Trimming cost V 5 bases and J 6 bases; bases outside gene matches: 13. This CDR3 is built from 16 residues. The germline V gene has CDR1 MDHEN and CDR2 SYDVKM. The gene calls are TRBV28 and TRBJ1-1; the match to TRBD1 covers 9 bases. This receptor was identified in a female donor with papillary thyroid cancer or a benign thyroid nodule (not recorded which). Some clones in this sample may be carry-over from other donors' samples. The sample was blood. This CDR3 is CASSTRDRDPRSEAFF. The DNA of the CDR3 is TGTGCCAGCAGTACCCGGGACAGGGACCCGCGGTCTGAAGCTTTCTTT.